These T cell receptor beta chains were read from a single sample in a study of blood T cells in healthy people across ages. TCRdb re-derived calls from the 5' RACE reads in MiXCR, one entry per CDR3 protein. The sample has roughly 2 million distinct CDR3 sequences, around half seen once; the top ten hold approximately 2%. The sample consisted of blood. These receptors all stem from a woman aged 35 to 49 in good health. Each CDR3 is given with its conserved first and last residue. D genes are given only for firm matches. Size is stated for part of the rows, as once, few or many counts, or as a class when the clone is expanded.

>.|TRBJ2-3|many|TRBV29-1
TGCAGCGTTGAACTGGCCCCTGATACGCAGTATTTT
CSVELAPDTQYF
>.|TRBJ2-3|.|TRBV4-3
TGCGCCAGCAGCCAAATTGGGGGAGCAGGGGAAAGCACAGATACGCAGTATTTT
CASSQIGGAGESTDTQYF
>TRBD1|TRBJ1-2|few|TRBV7-3
TGTGCCAGCAGCTCGTGGGGGGACAGGGCATATGGCTACACCTTC
CASSSWGDRAYGYTF
>TRBD2|TRBJ2-5|.|TRBV15
TGTGCCACCAGCAGTACTTTAAGCGGGGAAGGTGAGACCCAGTACTTC
CATSSTLSGEGETQYF
>.|TRBJ1-2|once|TRBV6-5
TGTGCCAGCAGCCGCGGAAGGGAAAGTGGCTACACCTTC
CASSRGRESGYTF
>TRBD1|TRBJ1-2|.|TRBV6-5
TGTGCCAGCAGTTACTCGGGACAGGGCCTTTTGGGCTACACCTTC
CASSYSGQGLLGYTF
>.|TRBJ2-1|.|TRBV24-1
TGTGCCACCAGTGATCACAAGAGCTCCTACAATGAGCAGTTCTTC
CATSDHKSSYNEQFF
>TRBD1|TRBJ1-1|.|TRBV4-1
TGCGCCAGCAGTCAGGGGGCGCAGGACACTGAAGCTTTCTTT
CASSQGAQDTEAFF
>.|TRBJ1-5|.|TRBV20-1
TGCAGTGCTAGTAGTCCCGACTCGGGGCGGGGCCCCCAGCATTTT
CSASSPDSGRGPQHF
>.|TRBJ2-6|.|TRBV3-1
TGTGCCAGCAGCCAAGGATCCCCTGGGGCCAACGTCCTGACTTTC
CASSQGSPGANVLTF
>.|TRBJ2-1|few|TRBV7-9
TGTGCCAGCGGATTGCCGAGATACAATGAGCAGTTCTTC
CASGLPRYNEQFF
>.|TRBJ2-7|.|TRBV3-1
TGTGCCAGCAGCCAAGACGGGGGGCAGAGCGAGCAGTACTTC
CASSQDGGQSEQYF
>.|TRBJ1-6|.|TRBV6-5
TGTGCCAGCACTGAACAGGGAAGCCGGAATTCACCCCTCCACTTT
CASTEQGSRNSPLHF
>.|TRBJ2-7|.|TRBV6-2/TRBV6-3
TGTGCCAGCGCCAGGAACAACGAGCAGTACTTC
CASARNNEQYF
>TRBD1|TRBJ1-5|.|TRBV18
TGTGCCAGCTCACCCCGACAGGGAAGTCAGCCCCAGCATTTT
CASSPRQGSQPQHF
>.|TRBJ2-5|.|TRBV11-2
TGTGCCAGCAGCTTCGAGGGCTACGGGACCCAGTACTTC
CASSFEGYGTQYF
>TRBD2|TRBJ2-5|.|TRBV12-3/TRBV12-4
TGTGCCAGCAGTTTAAACGCCTTACTAGCGGGGCAAGAGACCCAGTACTTC
CASSLNALLAGQETQYF
>.|TRBJ2-3|.|TRBV5-4
TGTGCCAGCAGCGCGGGACGAACTAGCACAGATACGCAGTATTTT
CASSAGRTSTDTQYF
>TRBD1|TRBJ2-4|few|TRBV7-8
TGTGCCAGCAGCTTAGCCTCCCGCCATGGACAGGGGAAAAACATTCAGTACTTC
CASSLASRHGQGKNIQYF
>TRBD2|TRBJ2-4|.|TRBV28
TGTGCCAGCAGTGCCGGACTAGCGGGGGGCCGGGACATTCAGTACTTC
CASSAGLAGGRDIQYF
>.|TRBJ2-1|many|TRBV15
TGTGCCACCAGCAAGGTTGACAGCAATGAGCAGTTCTTC
CATSKVDSNEQFF
>.|TRBJ2-1|once|TRBV24-1
TGTGCCACCAGTGAGCTAACAGGGAAAGAGCAGTTCTTC
CATSELTGKEQFF
>.|TRBJ2-5|.|TRBV20-1
TGCAGTGCAGAGGACACCCACCGGACCCAGTACTTC
CSAEDTHRTQYF
>.|TRBJ1-6|.|TRBV2
TGTGCCAGCAGTACGGGGTTTGGTTCACCCCTCCACTTT
CASSTGFGSPLHF
>.|TRBJ2-3|once|TRBV20-1
TGCAGTGCCCTGTCACCCCTTAGGCGGGGAGTAACCCGGCGGACGCAGTATTTT
CSALSPLRRGVTRRTQYF
>TRBD1|TRBJ1-4|few|TRBV14
TGTGCCAGCAGCCGCGGGACAGGAGTAAGAGAAAAACTGTTTTTT
CASSRGTGVREKLFF
>.|TRBJ2-5|.|TRBV7-6
TGTGCCAGCAGCTTAGGCGCTAATCTTCCGGGGGCCGGGGAGACCCTGTACTTC
CASSLGANLPGAGETLYF
>.|TRBJ1-5|few|TRBV20-1
TGCAGTGCAGTAAGTGGCAATCAGCCCCAGCATTTT
CSAVSGNQPQHF
>.|TRBJ2-7|.|TRBV13
TGTGCCAACAGCTTCGGGGGACAGACCTACGAGCAGTACTTC
CANSFGGQTYEQYF
>.|TRBJ1-2|few|TRBV28
TGTGCCAGCAGTTTTACTGGGACAACTAACTATGGCTACACCTTC
CASSFTGTTNYGYTF
>.|TRBJ1-2|.|TRBV6-1
TGTGCCAGCAGTGGGGATCAGGGATTTAATGGCTACACCTTC
CASSGDQGFNGYTF
>.|TRBJ2-3|few|TRBV4-3
TGCGCCAGCAGCCAAGACCCGCTCTCGGGGACAGATACGCAGTATTTT
CASSQDPLSGTDTQYF
>TRBD1|TRBJ2-1|.|TRBV6-6
TGTGCCAGCAGTTACCGGGTGGGGGACAGGGGTAATGAGCAGTTCTTC
CASSYRVGDRGNEQFF
>TRBD1|TRBJ2-7|.|TRBV29-1
TGCAGCGTTGAAGGACCCCGGGACAGGGGTAATGAGCAGTACTTC
CSVEGPRDRGNEQYF
>.|TRBJ2-5|.|TRBV7-9
TGTGCCAGCAGCTTCAGTTCCCAGGGCCAAGAGACCCAGTACTTC
CASSFSSQGQETQYF
>TRBD1|TRBJ2-1|few|TRBV29-1
TGCAGCGCTAGACAGGGGACGGTTGATGAGCAGTTCTTC
CSARQGTVDEQFF
>TRBD1|TRBJ1-2|.|TRBV4-3
TGCGCCAGCAGCCGAGACCCCGGGACAGGGGGCTTCGTGAACTATGGCTACACCTTC
CASSRDPGTGGFVNYGYTF
>.|TRBJ2-7|few|TRBV7-2
TGTGCCAGCAGCTTAGAGCGGACAGAGACCTACGAGCAGTACTTC
CASSLERTETYEQYF
>TRBD2|TRBJ2-3|.|TRBV12-3/TRBV12-4
TGTGCCAGCAGTCGCGGGGACTACTGGAACACAGATACGCAGTATTTT
CASSRGDYWNTDTQYF
>TRBD1|TRBJ2-3|.|TRBV5-1
TGCGCCAGCGTAGAGGGACAGGGCACAGATACGCAGTATTTT
CASVEGQGTDTQYF
>.|TRBJ1-4|few|TRBV13
TGTGCCAGCAGCTACCGTACGGAGGCGGATGAAAAACTGTTTTTT
CASSYRTEADEKLFF
>.|TRBJ1-2|few|TRBV7-2
TGTGCCAGCAGCTCCGGACCCTTAGTAGATGGCTACACCTTC
CASSSGPLVDGYTF
>.|TRBJ2-7|.|TRBV13
TGTGCCAGCAGCTTCAGGGCCCAAATCTACGAGCAGTACTTC
CASSFRAQIYEQYF
>.|TRBJ2-7|.|TRBV20-1
TGCAGTGCAAGGGGGGGCAGGGGGCACTACGAGCAGTACTTC
CSARGGRGHYEQYF
>TRBD1|TRBJ2-1|few|TRBV7-2
TGTGCCAGCAGGTCGACAGGGTCCCATGAGCAGTTCTTC
CASRSTGSHEQFF
>TRBD1|TRBJ2-1|.|TRBV29-1
TGCAGCGTGCCCAGACAGGGGGGAGGCCCCTACAATGAGCAGTTCTTC
CSVPRQGGGPYNEQFF
>.|TRBJ1-5|.|TRBV4-2
TGTGCCAGCAGCCAAGAGGGGAACTACGGTTATCAGCCCCAGCATTTT
CASSQEGNYGYQPQHF
>TRBD1|TRBJ2-3|.|TRBV10-3
TGTGCCATCAGTGACCCCGGGACAGATAGCACAGATACGCAGTATTTT
CAISDPGTDSTDTQYF
>.|TRBJ1-6|.|TRBV5-1
TGCGCCAGCAGCCGAGAAGAGAAAACGATGTATTCACCCCTCCACTTT
CASSREEKTMYSPLHF
>TRBD1|TRBJ2-3|.|TRBV20-1
TGCAGTGCCCTAACAGGGGAAACAGATACGCAGTATTTT
CSALTGETDTQYF
>TRBD2|TRBJ2-5|.|TRBV20-1
TGCAGTGCTAGTCCTCGGAGCGGGGGGATTGAGACCCAGTACTTC
CSASPRSGGIETQYF
>TRBD1|TRBJ2-4|once|TRBV20-1
TGCAGTGCTAGCCTACAGGGGGCCAAAAACATTCAGTACTTC
CSASLQGAKNIQYF
>.|TRBJ2-3|.|TRBV4-1
TGCGCCAGCAGCACCCGACAGAATGCAGATACGCAGTATTTT
CASSTRQNADTQYF
>.|TRBJ1-1|.|TRBV27
TGTGCCAGCAGTTCAGGGGAAGTTCAGATGGGAACTGAAGCTTTCTTT
CASSSGEVQMGTEAFF